This TCR beta chain was sequenced in a study of cytomegalovirus exposure and HLA in healthy donors. Whole-study context: Genotyping showed roughly 86% of 398 donors falling in the Caucasian-associated ancestry cluster.

The CDR3 is 16 residues long. Trimming left V 7 bases short and J 0 bases short, with 14 bases between. Germline assignment: CDR1 SGHRS and CDR2 YFSETQ. PCR used 60 Vbeta primers and 13 Jbeta primers. Profiling relied on immunoSEQ multiplex PCR, and the TCRdb table lists in-frame clones only, not all of them. The sample table includes under 150,000 clones. The rearrangement joins TRBV5-1 to TRBJ2-6; TRBD1 is a possible D gene (5 bases). Material for sequencing was PBMCs. The TCR was taken from a woman aged 40 to 50 in good health and CMV-seronegative. CDR3 DNA sequence: TGCGCCAGCGGGTCTCAGGGTCCCTCTGGGGCCAACGTCCTGACTTTC. Translating it yields CASGSQGPSGANVLTF.